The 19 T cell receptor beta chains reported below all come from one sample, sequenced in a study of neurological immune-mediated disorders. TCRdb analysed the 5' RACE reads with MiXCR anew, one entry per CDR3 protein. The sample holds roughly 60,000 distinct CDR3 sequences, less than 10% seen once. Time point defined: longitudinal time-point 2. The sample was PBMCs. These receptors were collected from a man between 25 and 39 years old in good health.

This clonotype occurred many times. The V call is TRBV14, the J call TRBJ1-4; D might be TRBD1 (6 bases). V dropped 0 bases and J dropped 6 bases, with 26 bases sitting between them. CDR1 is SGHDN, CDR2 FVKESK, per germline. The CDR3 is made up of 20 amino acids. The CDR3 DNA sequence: TGTGCCAGCAGCCAAGATCCCCCAGGGGAGAATTCATGGGGCGATGAAAAACTGTTTTTT. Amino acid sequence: CASSQDPPGENSWGDEKLFF.

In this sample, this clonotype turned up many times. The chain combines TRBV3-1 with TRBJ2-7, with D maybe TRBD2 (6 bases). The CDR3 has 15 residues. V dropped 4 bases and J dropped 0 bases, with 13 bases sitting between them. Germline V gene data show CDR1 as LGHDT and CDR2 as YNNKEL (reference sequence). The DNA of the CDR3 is TGTGCCAGCAGCCCCCCGGGGGAGAGCTCCTACGAGCAGTACTTC. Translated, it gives CASSPPGESSYEQYF.

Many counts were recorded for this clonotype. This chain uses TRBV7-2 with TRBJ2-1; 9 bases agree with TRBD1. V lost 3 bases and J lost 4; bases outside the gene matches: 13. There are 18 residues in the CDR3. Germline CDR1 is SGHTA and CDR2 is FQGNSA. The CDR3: CASSLDRGSAWFYNEQFF. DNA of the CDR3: TGTGCCAGCAGCTTGGACAGGGGCTCGGCTTGGTTTTACAATGAGCAGTTCTTC.

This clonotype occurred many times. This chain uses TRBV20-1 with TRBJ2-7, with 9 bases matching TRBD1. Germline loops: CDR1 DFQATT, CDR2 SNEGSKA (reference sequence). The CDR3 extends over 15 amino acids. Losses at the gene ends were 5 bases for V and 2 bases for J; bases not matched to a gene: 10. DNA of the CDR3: TGCAGTGCTCAACCGGGACAGGGAGGAACCTACGAGCAGTACTTC. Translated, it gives CSAQPGQGGTYEQYF.

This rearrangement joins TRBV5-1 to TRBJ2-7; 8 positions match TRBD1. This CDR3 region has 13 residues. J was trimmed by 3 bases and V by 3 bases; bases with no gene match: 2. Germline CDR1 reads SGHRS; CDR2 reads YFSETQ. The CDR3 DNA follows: TGCGCCAGCAGCTGGGGACAGGACTACGAGCAGTACTTC. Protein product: CASSWGQDYEQYF.

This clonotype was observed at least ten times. The CDR3 DNA reads as TGCGCCAGCAGCTACCTTCCTACGAACACCGGGGAGCTGTTTTTT. This translates into CASSYLPTNTGELFF. The chain employs TRBV5-1 and TRBJ2-2; the D is unclear. Trimming stripped 3 bases from V and 0 bases from J, with 9 bases between. This CDR3 has 15 amino acids. Germline values: CDR1 SGHRS, CDR2 YFSETQ.

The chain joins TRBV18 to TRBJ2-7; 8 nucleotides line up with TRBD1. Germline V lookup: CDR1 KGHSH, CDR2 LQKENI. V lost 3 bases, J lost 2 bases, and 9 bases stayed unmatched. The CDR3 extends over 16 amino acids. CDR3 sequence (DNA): TGTGCCAGCTCACCCCTGGGGGTGACAGGGGCCTACGAGCAGTACTTC. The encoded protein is CASSPLGVTGAYEQYF.

CDR3 loop: CARLFGPGYEQYF. CDR3 DNA sequence: TGTGCCAGGTTGTTCGGGCCTGGCTACGAGCAGTACTTC. The genes are TRBV6-5 and TRBJ2-7; D not certain. Deletions cut 9 bases from V and 3 bases from J, with 15 bases between. Germline CDR1 and CDR2: MNHEY and SVGAGI. The CDR3 has 13 residues.

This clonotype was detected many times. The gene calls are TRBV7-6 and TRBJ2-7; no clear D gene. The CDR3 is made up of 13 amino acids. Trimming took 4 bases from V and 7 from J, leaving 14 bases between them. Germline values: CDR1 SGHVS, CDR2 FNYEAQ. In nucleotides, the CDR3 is TGTGCCAGCAGCTCATTCTCTTCGGAGGAGCAGTACTTC. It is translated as CASSSFSSEEQYF.

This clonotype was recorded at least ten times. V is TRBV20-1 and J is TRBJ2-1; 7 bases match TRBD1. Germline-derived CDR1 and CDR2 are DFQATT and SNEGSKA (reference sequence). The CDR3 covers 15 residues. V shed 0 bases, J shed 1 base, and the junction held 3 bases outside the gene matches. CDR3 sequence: CSARDPTGSYNEQFF. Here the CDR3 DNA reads TGCAGTGCTAGAGACCCGACAGGGTCCTACAATGAGCAGTTCTTC.

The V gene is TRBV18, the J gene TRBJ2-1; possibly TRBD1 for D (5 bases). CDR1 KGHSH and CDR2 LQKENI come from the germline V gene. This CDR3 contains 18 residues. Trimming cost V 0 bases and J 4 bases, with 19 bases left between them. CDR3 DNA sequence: TGTGCCAGCTCACCACCCAGGGCCCTCCTCATCGGTTACAATGAGCAGTTCTTC. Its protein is CASSPPRALLIGYNEQFF.

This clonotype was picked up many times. The CDR3 loop reads CASSPSSGLGTQYF. The CDR3 nucleotides are TGTGCCAGCAGTCCGTCTAGCGGCCTCGGAACGCAGTATTTT. The V and J genes are TRBV6-4 and TRBJ2-3; TRBD2 matches at 7 bases. Losses at the gene ends were 5 bases for V and 9 bases for J; bases not matched to a gene: 11. CDR1 MRHNA and CDR2 SNTAGT come from the germline V gene. The CDR3 totals 14 residues.

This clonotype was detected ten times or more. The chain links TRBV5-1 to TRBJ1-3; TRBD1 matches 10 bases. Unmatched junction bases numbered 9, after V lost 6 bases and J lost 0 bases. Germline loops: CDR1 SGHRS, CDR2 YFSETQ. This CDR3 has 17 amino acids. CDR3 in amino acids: CASKPGQGSISGNTIYF. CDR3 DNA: TGCGCCAGCAAACCGGGACAGGGGTCCATCTCTGGAAACACCATATATTTT.

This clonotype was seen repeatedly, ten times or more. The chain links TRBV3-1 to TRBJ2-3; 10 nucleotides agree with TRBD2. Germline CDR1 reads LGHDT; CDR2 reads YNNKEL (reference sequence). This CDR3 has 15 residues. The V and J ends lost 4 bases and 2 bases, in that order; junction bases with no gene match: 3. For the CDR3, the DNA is TGTGCCAGCAGCCCGACTAGCGGGCTCACAGATACGCAGTATTTT. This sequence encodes CASSPTSGLTDTQYF.

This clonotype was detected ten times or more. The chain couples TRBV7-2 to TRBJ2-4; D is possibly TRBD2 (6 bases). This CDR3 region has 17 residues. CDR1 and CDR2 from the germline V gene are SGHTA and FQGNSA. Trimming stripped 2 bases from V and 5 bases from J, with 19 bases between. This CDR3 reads CASSLFVFGSSENIQYF. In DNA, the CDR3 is TGTGCCAGCAGCTTATTCGTTTTCGGGAGTTCGGAAAACATTCAGTACTTC.

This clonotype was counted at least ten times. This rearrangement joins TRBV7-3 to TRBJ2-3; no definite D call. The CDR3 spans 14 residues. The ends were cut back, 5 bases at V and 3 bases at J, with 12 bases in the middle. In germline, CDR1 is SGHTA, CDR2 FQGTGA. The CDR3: CASSLRANTDTQYF. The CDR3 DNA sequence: TGTGCCAGCAGCCTACGCGCTAATACAGATACGCAGTATTTT.

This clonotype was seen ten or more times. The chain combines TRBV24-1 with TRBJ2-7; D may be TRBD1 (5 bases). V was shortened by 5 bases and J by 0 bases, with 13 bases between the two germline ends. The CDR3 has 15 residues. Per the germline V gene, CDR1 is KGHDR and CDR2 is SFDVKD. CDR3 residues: CATSAGAGSSYEQYF. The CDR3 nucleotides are TGTGCCACCAGTGCTGGGGCAGGAAGCTCCTACGAGCAGTACTTC.

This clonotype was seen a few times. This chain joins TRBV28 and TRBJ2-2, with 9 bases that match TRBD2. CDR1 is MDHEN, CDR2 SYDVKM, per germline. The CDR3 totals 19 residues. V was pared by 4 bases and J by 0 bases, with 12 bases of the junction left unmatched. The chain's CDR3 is CASSSPVGSGSPNTGELFF. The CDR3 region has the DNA TGTGCCAGCAGTTCCCCGGTGGGTAGCGGGAGTCCGAACACCGGGGAGCTGTTTTTT.

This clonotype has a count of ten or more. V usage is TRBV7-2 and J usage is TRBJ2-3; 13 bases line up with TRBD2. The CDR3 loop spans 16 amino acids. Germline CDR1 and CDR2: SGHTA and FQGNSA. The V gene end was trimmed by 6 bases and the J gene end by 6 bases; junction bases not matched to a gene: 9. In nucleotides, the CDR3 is TGTGCCAGCAGTTGGGGACTAGCGGGACTTGGGGATACGCAGTATTTT. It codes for CASSWGLAGLGDTQYF.